Listed here are 14 T cell receptor beta chains from one sample, sequenced in a study of early T cells in non-severe SARS-CoV-2 infection. TCRdb analysed the 5' RACE reads with MiXCR anew, one entry per CDR3 protein. The sample holds more than 55,000 distinct CDR3 sequences, under 15% seen once. Sequencing was carried out using whole blood. The source of these receptors is an adult who was a healthcare worker with PCR-confirmed SARS-CoV-2 infection or an uninfected control (not recorded which).

There are many counts of this clonotype. The J gene is TRBJ2-2, the V gene TRBV11-1, with D perhaps TRBD1 or TRBD2 (5 bases each). CDR3 size: 15 residues. V was cut by 0 bases and J by 3 bases, with 8 bases left in between. Germline CDR1 is SGHAT and CDR2 is FQDESV (reference sequence). CDR3 in DNA: TGTGCCAGCAGCTTAGCGATGGGACACACCGGGGAGCTGTTTTTT. This codes for CASSLAMGHTGELFF.

This clonotype was observed a single time. A single base separates this from a much larger clone, so it may be a read error. The chain joins TRBV10-3 to TRBJ1-1, with 9 bases that match TRBD1. The CDR3 is 14 amino acids. Germline trimming cut 7 bases from V and 5 bases from J; bases unmatched to any gene: 8. CDR1 and CDR2 (germline): ENHRY, SYGVKD. DNA for the CDR3: TGTGCCATCAAGGGGACCGACAGGGGGACTGAAGCTTTCTTT. It translates to CAIKGTDRGTEAFF.

This clonotype was detected only a few times. V and J are TRBV7-9 and TRBJ2-7; 11 nucleotides agree with TRBD1. Germline CDR1 reads SEHNR; CDR2 reads FQNEAQ (reference sequence). The CDR3 is 15 residues long. V dropped 1 base and J dropped 6; count of bases not matched to a gene: 5. The chain's CDR3 is CASSLVGQGASEQYF. As DNA, the CDR3 is TGTGCCAGCAGCTTAGTAGGACAGGGGGCTTCCGAGCAGTACTTC.

This sequence joins TRBV10-2 and TRBJ1-2, with TRBD1 matching over 8 bases. The CDR3 extends over 15 amino acids. Germline V CDR1 and CDR2: WSHSY, SAAADI. With V trimmed by 1 base and J by 3 bases, 4 bases remained unmatched. The CDR3 here is CASSELPGQDYGYTF. DNA of the CDR3: TGCGCCAGCAGTGAGTTACCGGGACAGGACTATGGCTACACCTTC.

V and J are TRBV6-2 or TRBV6-3 and TRBJ2-7; a possible D gene is TRBD1 (5 bases). V lost 0 bases and J lost 11, with 11 bases in between. CDR3 length: 12 residues. The germline gives CDR1 MNHEY, CDR2 SVGEGT. The CDR3 here is CASSYSNRPKYF. The CDR3 DNA sequence: TGTGCCAGCAGTTACTCGAACAGGCCGAAGTACTTC.

The chain carries TRBV25-1 and TRBJ1-5; 8 bases agree with TRBD1. The J segment lost 6 bases and the V segment lost 4 bases, leaving 5 bases of the junction unmatched. The germline V gene has CDR1 MGHDK and CDR2 SYGVNS. This CDR3 region has 14 residues. CDR3 nucleotides: TGTGCCAGCAGTGGCGACAGGGGCGGTCAGCCCCAGCATTTT. It specifies CASSGDRGGQPQHF.

V is TRBV5-6 and J is TRBJ1-2; 8 bases fit TRBD1. Looked up from germline, CDR1 is SGHDT and CDR2 is YYEEEE. The CDR3 is 15 residues long. V trimming: 4 bases; J trimming: 7 bases; junction bases outside the gene matches: 12. The CDR3 reads CASSLIGQGGGGYTF. In nucleotides, the CDR3 is TGTGCCAGCAGCCTAATCGGACAGGGAGGAGGTGGCTACACCTTC.

There are a few counts of this clonotype. This chain joins TRBV29-1 and TRBJ1-5; no clear D. This CDR3 has 14 amino acids. Per germline, CDR1 SQVTM and CDR2 ANQGSEA. Trimming stripped 1 base from V and 7 bases from J, with 14 bases between. CDR3 DNA: TGCAGCGTTGAAGGTCCGGGGTTTGACCAGCCCCAGCATTTT. Translated: CSVEGPGFDQPQHF.

The chain is built from TRBV27 and TRBJ2-5; TRBD1 or TRBD2 may be the D gene (6 bases each). Germline CDR1 MNHEY, CDR2 SMNVEV (reference sequence). The CDR3 spans 15 residues. V was trimmed by 5 bases and J by 1 base, leaving 14 bases between them. The CDR3 loop is CASSPYWGAQETQYF. DNA of the CDR3: TGTGCCAGCAGTCCTTACTGGGGGGCCCAAGAGACCCAGTACTTC.

This clonotype occurred once. The chain has TRBV29-1 and TRBJ2-2; D may be TRBD1 (7 bases). With 3 bases removed from V and 1 base from J, the gap between germline ends came to 18 bases. Germline V gene sequence: CDR1 SQVTM, CDR2 ANQGSEA. This CDR3 has 17 amino acids. The CDR3 sequence is CSVEEGASFWNTGELFF. The CDR3, as DNA: TGCAGCGTTGAGGAGGGGGCATCGTTCTGGAACACCGGGGAGCTGTTTTTT.

The V call is TRBV19, the J call TRBJ2-7; TRBD1 agrees at 10 bases. Germline CDR1 reads LNHDA; CDR2 reads SQIVND (reference sequence). V shed 3 bases and J 2 bases; nucleotides not matched to a gene: 7. CDR3 size: 16 residues. DNA of the CDR3: TGTGCCAGTAGTATCCCCCCCGGGACAGGGGCCTACGAGCAGTACTTC. Translating gives CASSIPPGTGAYEQYF.

V and J are TRBV12-3 or TRBV12-4 and TRBJ1-2; 9 bases match TRBD1. Losses at the gene ends were 6 bases for V and 13 bases for J; bases not matched to a gene: 6. The CDR3 length is 11 residues. CDR3 amino acids: CASSLGTGTTF. The CDR3 DNA reads as TGTGCCAGCAGCCTGGGGACAGGGACCACCTTC.

This clonotype was observed a handful of times. The CDR3 nucleotides are TGCGCCAGCAGCCTCAGACTAGCGGGGTCCTCCTACAATGAGCAGTTCTTC. Its protein is CASSLRLAGSSYNEQFF. The V and J genes are TRBV4-3 and TRBJ2-1; TRBD2 matches at 11 bases. Looked up from germline, CDR1 is LGHNA and CDR2 is YSLEER. The CDR3 has 17 residues. Germline trimming cut 4 bases from V and 0 bases from J; bases unmatched to any gene: 5.

This clonotype appeared a few times. The chain carries TRBV18 and TRBJ2-1; 7 bases align to TRBD1. The CDR3 is 19 amino acids. The V and J ends lost 2 bases and 0 bases, in that order; junction bases with no gene match: 13. The germline CDR1 and CDR2 sequences are KGHSH and LQKENI. The CDR3 nucleotides read TGTGCCAGCTCACCAAGGGGGCCTCCAAACCCCAGCTCCTACAATGAGCAGTTCTTC. This translates into CASSPRGPPNPSSYNEQFF. The variable domain in full, with the rest retrieved from reference TRBV18 and TRBJ2-1, is NAGVMQNPRHLVRRRGQEARLRCSPMKGHSHVYWYRQLPEEGLKFMVYLQKENIIDESGMPKERFSAEFPKEGPSILRIQQVVRGDSAAYFCASSPRGPPNPSSYNEQFFGPGTRLTVL.